This T cell receptor beta chain comes out of a study of control samples from healthy donors and cancer patients. Clones were read by immunoSEQ multiplex PCR, and TCRdb kept only the in-frame ones, dropping some. This repertoire shows tens of thousands of clones, around 93% found once; its top ten account for 22%. The CDR3 covers 17 residues. Trimming took off 1 base at V and 6 bases at J, with 20 bases between the two ends. Germline V gene sequence: CDR1 MGHRA, CDR2 YSYEKL. The rearrangement uses TRBV4-1 and TRBJ2-3; D is possibly TRBD2 (6 bases). Sequenced input: PBMCs. The origin of this receptor is a woman between 35 and 50 years old with head and neck cancer. This chain's CDR3 is CASSQADGTPVGDTQYF. Written as DNA, the CDR3 is TGCGCCAGCAGCCAAGCTGACGGGACTCCGGTTGGGGATACGCAGTATTTT.